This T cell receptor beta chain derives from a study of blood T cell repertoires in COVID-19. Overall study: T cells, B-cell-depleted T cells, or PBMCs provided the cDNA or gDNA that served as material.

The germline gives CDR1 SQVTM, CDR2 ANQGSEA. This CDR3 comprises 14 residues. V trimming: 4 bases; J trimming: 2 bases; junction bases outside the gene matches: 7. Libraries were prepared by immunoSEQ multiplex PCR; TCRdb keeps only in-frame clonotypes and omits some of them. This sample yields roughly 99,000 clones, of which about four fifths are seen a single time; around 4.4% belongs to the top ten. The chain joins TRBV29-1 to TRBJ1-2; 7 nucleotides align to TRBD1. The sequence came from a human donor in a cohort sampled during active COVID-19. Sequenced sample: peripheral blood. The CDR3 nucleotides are TGCAGCGTTGGCCCCCGGGGACAGAACTATGGCTACACCTTC. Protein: CSVGPRGQNYGYTF.